This paragraph reports one T cell receptor beta chain. Its antigen is not known. The data were obtained in a study of T cell repertoires in cytomegalovirus infection. General study results and limits: There were HLA-C-restricted CMV-specific TCR beta clonotypes dominating the ex vivo response.

In TCRdb, the reads were re-called with MiXCR into one record per CDR3 protein. Of about 830,000 distinct CDR3 sequences detected, less than 35% appear once; the ten largest clones hold about an eighth. V was pared by 6 bases and J by 4 bases, with 21 bases between. Per germline, CDR1 MDHEN and CDR2 SYDVKM. The CDR3 spans 16 residues. The sequencing used cultured CD8+ T cells from PBMCs, collected from culture after CMV antigen stimulation. The chain links TRBV28 to TRBJ1-2, with D unclear. The sequence was collected from a human donor in good health (CMV status not recorded). Some clones in this sample may be carry-over from other donors' samples. The CDR3 bases are TGTGCCAGCAGAACCTTTAGGGCGGCACTAAGCTATGGCTACACCTTC. This translates into CASRTFRAALSYGYTF.